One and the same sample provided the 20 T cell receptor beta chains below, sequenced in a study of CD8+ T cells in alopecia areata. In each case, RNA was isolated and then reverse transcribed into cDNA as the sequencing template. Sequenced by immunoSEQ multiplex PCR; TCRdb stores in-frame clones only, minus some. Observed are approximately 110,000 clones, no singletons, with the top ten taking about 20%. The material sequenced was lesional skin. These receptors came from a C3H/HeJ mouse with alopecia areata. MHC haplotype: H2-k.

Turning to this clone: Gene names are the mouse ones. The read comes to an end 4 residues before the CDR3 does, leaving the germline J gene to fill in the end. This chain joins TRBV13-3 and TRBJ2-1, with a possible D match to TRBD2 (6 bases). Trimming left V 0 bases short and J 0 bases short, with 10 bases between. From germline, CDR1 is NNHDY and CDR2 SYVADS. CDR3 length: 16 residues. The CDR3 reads CASSDATGNNYAEQFF. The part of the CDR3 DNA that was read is TGTGCCAGCAGTGATGCCACTGGGAATAACTATGCT.

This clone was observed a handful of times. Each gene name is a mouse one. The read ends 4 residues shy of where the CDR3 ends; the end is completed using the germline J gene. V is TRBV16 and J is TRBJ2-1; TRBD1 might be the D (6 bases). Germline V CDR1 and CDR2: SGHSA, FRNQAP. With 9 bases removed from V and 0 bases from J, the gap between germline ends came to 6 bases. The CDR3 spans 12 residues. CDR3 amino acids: CARDSNYAEQFF. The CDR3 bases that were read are TGTGCAAGGGACAGTAACTATGCT. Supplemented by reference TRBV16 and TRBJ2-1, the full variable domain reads NAGVIQTPRHKVTGKGQEATLWCEPISGHSAVFWYRQTIVQGLEFLTYFRNQAPIDDSGMPKERFSAQMPNQSHSTLKIQSTQPQDSAVYLCARDSNYAEQFFGPGTRLTVL.

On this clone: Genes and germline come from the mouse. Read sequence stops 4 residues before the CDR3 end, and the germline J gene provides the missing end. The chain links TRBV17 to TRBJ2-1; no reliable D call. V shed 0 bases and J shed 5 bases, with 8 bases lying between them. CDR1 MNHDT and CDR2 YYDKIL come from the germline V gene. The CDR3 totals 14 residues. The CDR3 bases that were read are TGTGCTAGCAGTAGAGAAGGTAATGATGCT. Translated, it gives CASSREGNDA. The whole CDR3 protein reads CASSREGNDAEQFF. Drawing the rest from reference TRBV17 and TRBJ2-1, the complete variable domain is DTTVKQNPRYKLARVGKPVNLICSQTMNHDTMYWYQKKPNQAPKLLLFYYDKILNREADTFEKFQSSRPNNSFCSLYIGSAGLEYSAMYLCASSREGNDAEQFFGPGTRLTVL.

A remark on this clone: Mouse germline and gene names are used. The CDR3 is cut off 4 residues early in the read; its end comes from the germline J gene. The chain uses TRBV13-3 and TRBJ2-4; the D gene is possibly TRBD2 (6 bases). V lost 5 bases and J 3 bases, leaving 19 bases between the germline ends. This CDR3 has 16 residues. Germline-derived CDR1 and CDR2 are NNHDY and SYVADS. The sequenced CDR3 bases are TGTGCCAGCAGCTACTGGGATGCGATGGGCCAAAAC. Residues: CASSYWDAMGQN. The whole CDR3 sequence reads CASSYWDAMGQNTLYF.

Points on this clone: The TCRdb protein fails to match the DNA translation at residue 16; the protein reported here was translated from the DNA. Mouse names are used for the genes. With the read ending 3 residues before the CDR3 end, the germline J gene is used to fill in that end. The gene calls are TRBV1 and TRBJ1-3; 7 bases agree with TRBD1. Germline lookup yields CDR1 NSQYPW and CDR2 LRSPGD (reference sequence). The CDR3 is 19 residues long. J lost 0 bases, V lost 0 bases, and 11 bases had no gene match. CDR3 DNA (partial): TGCACCTGCAGTGCAGAAGGGGCGAGCGGGACAGTTTCTGGAAATACG. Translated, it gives CTCSAEGASGTVSGNT. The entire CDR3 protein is CTCSAEGASGTVSGNTLYF. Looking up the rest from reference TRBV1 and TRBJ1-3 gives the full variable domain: VTLLEQNPRWRLVPRGQAVNLRCILKNSQYPWMSWYQQDLQKQLQWLFTLRSPGDKEVKSLPGADYLATRVTDTELRLQVANMSQGRTLYCTCSAEGASGTVSGNTLYFGEGSRLIVV.

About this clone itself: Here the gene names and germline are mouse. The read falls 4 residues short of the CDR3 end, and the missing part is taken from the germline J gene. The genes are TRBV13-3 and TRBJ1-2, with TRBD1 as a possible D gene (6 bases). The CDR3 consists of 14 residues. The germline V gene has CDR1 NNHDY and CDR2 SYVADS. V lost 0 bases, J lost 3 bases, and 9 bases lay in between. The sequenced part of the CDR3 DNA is TGTGCCAGCAGTGATGCAGGGGCGCACTCC. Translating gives CASSDAGAHS. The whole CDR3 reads CASSDAGAHSDYTF.

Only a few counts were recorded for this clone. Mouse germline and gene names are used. This CDR3 reads CASSDARGSSYEQYF. The part of the CDR3 DNA that was read is TGTGCCAGCAGTGATGCCAGGGGAAGCTCCTAT. The chain combines TRBV13-1 with TRBJ2-7, with a tentative D call TRBD1 (6 bases). The CDR3 end lies 4 residues beyond the end of the read and is filled in from the germline J gene. The ends were cut back, 0 bases at V and 0 bases at J, with 10 bases in the middle. This CDR3 has 15 residues. Germline V CDR1 and CDR2: NSHNY, SYGAGN.

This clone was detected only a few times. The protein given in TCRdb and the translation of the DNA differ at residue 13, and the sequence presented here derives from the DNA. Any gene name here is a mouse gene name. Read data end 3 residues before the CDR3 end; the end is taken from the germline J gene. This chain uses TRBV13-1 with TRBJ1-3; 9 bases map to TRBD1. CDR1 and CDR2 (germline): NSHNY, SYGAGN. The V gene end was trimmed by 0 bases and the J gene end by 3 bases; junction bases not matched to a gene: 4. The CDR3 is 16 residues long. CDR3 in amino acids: CASSDARTGVGNTLYF. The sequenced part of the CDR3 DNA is TGTGCCAGCAGTGATGCCCGGACAGGGGTTGGAAATACG.

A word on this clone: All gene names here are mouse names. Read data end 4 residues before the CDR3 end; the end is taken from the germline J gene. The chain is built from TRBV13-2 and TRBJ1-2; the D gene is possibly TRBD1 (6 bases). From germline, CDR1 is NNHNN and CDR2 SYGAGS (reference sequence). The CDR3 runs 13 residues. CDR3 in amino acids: CASGEIQGTDYTF. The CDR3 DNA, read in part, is TGTGCCAGCGGTGAAATACAGGGAACC.

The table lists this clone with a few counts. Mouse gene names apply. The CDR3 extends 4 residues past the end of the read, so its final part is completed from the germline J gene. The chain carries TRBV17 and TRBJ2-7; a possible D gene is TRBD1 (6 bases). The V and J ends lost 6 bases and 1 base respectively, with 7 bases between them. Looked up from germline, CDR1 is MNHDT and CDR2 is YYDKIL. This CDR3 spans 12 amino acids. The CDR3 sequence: CASRGQSYEQYF. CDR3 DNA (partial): TGTGCTAGCAGGGGACAATCCTAT. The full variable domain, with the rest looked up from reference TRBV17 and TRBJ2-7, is DTTVKQNPRYKLARVGKPVNLICSQTMNHDTMYWYQKKPNQAPKLLLFYYDKILNREADTFEKFQSSRPNNSFCSLYIGSAGLEYSAMYLCASRGQSYEQYFGPGTRLTVL.

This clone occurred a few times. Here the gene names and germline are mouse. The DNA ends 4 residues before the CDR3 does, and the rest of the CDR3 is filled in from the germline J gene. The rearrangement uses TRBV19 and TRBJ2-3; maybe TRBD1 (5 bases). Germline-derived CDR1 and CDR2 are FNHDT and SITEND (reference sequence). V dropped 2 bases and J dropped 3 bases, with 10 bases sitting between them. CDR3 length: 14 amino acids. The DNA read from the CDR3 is TGTGCCAGCAGTATCACAGGCTCCGCAGAA. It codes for CASSITGSAE. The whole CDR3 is CASSITGSAETLYF.

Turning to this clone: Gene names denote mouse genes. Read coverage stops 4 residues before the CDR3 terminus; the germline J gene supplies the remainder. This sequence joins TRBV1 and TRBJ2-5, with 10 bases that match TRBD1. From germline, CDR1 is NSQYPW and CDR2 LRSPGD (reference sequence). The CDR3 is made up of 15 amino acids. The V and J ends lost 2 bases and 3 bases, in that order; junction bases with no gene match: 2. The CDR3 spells CTCSARQGAQDTQYF. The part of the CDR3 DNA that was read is TGCACCTGCAGTGCACGACAGGGGGCTCAAGAC. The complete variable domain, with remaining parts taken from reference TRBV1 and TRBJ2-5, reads VTLLEQNPRWRLVPRGQAVNLRCILKNSQYPWMSWYQQDLQKQLQWLFTLRSPGDKEVKSLPGADYLATRVTDTELRLQVANMSQGRTLYCTCSARQGAQDTQYFGPGTRLLVL.

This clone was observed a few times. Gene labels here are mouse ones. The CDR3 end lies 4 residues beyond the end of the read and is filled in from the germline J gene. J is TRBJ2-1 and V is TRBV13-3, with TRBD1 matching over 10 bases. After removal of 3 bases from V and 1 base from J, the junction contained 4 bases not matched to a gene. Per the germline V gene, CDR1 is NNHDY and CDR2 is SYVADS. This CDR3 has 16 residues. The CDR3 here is CASSAPGQGNYAEQFF. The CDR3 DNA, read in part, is TGTGCCAGCAGTGCGCCGGGACAGGGGAACTATGCT.

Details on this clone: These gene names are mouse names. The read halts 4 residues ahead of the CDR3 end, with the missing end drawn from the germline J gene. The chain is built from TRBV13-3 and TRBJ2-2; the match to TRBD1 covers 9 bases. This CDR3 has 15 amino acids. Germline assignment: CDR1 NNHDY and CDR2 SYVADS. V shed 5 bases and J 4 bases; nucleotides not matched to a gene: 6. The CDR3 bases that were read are TGTGCCAGCAGAAACCGGGACAGGGCCACCGGG. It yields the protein CASRNRDRATG. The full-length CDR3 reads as CASRNRDRATGQLYF.

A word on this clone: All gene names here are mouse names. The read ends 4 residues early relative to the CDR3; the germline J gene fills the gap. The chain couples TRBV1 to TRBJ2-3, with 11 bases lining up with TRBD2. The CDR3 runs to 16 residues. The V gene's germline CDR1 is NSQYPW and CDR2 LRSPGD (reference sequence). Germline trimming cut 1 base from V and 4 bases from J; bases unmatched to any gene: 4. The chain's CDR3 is CTCSAGWTGGTETLYF. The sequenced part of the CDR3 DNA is TGCACCTGCAGTGCAGGGTGGACTGGGGGGACAGAA.

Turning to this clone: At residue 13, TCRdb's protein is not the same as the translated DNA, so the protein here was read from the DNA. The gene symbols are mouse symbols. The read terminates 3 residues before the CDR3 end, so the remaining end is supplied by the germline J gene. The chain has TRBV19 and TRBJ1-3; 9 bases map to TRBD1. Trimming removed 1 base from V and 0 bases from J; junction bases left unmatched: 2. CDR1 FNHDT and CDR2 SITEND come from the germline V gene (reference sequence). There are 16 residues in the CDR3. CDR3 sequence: CASSIWDRDSGNTLYF. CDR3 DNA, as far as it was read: TGTGCCAGCAGTATATGGGACAGGGATTCTGGAAATACG.

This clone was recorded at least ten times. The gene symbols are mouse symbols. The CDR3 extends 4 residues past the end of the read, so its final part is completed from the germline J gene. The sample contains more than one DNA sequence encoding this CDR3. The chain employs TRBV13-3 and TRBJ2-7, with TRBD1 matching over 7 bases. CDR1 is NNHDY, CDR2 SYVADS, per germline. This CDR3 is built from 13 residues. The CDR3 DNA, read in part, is TGTGCCAGCAGTGGGGGACAGTCTTAT. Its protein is CASSGGQSY. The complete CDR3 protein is CASSGGQSYEQYF.

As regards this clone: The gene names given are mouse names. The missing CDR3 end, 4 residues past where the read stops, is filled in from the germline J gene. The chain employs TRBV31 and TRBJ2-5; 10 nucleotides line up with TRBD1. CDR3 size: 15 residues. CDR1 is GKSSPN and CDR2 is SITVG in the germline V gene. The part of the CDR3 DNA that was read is TGTGCCTGGAGTCCGGGACAGGGGTGGGGAGAC. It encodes CAWSPGQGWGD. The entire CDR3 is CAWSPGQGWGDTQYF.

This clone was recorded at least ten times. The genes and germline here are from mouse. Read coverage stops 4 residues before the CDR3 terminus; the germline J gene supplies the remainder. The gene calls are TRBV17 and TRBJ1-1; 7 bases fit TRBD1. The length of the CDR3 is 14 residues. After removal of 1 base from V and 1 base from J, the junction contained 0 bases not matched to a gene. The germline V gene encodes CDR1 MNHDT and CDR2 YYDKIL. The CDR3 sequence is CASSRGTGNTEVFF. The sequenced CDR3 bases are TGTGCTAGCAGTAGAGGGACAGGGAACACA.

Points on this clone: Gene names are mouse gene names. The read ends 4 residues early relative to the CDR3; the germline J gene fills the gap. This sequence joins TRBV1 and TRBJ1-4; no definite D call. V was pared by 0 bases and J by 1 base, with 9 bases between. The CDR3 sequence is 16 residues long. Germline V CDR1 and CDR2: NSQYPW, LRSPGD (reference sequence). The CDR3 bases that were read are TGCACCTGCAGTGCAGAGGCAGGCCATTCCAACGAA. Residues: CTCSAEAGHSNE. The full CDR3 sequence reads CTCSAEAGHSNERLFF.